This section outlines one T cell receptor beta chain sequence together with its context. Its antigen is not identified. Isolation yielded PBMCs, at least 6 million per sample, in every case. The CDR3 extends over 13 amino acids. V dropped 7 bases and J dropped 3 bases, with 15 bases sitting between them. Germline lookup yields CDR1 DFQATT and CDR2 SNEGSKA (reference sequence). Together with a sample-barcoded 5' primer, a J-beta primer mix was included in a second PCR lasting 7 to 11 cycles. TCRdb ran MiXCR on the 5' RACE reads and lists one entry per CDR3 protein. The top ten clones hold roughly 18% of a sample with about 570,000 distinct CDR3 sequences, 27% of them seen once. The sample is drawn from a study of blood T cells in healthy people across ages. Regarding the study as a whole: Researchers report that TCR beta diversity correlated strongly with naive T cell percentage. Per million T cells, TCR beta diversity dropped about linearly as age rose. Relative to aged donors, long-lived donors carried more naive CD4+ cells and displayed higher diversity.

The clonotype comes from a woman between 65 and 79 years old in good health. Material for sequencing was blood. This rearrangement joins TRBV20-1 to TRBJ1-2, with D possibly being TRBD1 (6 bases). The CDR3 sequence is CSGSQQGYYGYTF. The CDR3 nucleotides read TGCAGTGGTTCGCAACAGGGTTACTATGGCTACACCTTC.